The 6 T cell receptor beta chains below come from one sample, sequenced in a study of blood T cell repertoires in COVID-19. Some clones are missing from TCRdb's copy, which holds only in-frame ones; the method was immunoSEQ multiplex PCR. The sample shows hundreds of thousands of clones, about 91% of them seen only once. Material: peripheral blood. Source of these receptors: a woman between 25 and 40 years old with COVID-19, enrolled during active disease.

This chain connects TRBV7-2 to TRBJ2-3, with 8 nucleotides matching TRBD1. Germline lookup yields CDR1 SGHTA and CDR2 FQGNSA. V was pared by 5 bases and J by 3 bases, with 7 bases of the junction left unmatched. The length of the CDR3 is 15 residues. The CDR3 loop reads CASSAQGALTDTQYF. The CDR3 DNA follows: TGTGCCAGCAGCGCGCAGGGGGCGCTAACAGATACGCAGTATTTT.

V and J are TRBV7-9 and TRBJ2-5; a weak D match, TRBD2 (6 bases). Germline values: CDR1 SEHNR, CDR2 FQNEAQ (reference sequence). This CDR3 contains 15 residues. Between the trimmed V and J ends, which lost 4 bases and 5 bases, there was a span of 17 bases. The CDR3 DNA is TGTGCCAGCAGCTCCCCGGGACTCCGAGGGGAGACCCAGTACTTC. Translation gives CASSSPGLRGETQYF.

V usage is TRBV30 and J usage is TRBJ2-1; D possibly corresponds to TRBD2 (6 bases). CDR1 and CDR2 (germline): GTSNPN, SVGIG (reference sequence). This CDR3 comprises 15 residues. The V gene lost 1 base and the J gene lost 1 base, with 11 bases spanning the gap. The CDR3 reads CAWSADSGSYNEQFF. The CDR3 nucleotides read TGTGCCTGGAGTGCCGATAGCGGTTCCTACAATGAGCAGTTCTTC. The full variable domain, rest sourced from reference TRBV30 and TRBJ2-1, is SQTIHQWPATLVQPVGSPLSLECTVEGTSNPNLYWYRQAAGRGLQLLFYSVGIGQISSEVPQNLSASRPQDRQFILSSKKLLLSDSGFYLCAWSADSGSYNEQFFGPGTRLTVL.

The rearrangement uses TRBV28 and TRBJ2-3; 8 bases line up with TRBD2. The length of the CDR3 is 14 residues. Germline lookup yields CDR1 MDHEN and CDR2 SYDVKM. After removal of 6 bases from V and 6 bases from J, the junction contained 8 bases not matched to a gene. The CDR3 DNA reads TGTGCCAGCAGGGATCCGGGGGGGAGGGATACGCAGTATTTT. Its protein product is CASRDPGGRDTQYF.

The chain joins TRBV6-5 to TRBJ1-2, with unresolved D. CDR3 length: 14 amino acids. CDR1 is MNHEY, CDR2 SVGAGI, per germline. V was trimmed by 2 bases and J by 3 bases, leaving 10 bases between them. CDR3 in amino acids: CASSYESGDYGYTF. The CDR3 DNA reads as TGTGCCAGCAGTTACGAATCCGGTGACTATGGCTACACCTTC.

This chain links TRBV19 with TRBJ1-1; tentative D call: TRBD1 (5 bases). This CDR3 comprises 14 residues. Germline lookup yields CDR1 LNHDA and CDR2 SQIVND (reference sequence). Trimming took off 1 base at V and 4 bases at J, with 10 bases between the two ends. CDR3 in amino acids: CASSIAGLGTEAFF. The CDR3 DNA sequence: TGTGCCAGTAGTATAGCAGGGCTTGGCACTGAAGCTTTCTTT.